This T cell receptor (beta chain) was recovered during a study of T cell changes during pregnancy in multiple sclerosis. Germline V lookup: CDR1 LNHDA, CDR2 SQIVND (reference sequence). V was trimmed by 3 bases and J by 8 bases, leaving 16 bases between them. There are 14 residues in the CDR3. Measured with immunoSEQ multiplex PCR; TCRdb has only the in-frame clones, and not every one. The sample includes 15,000 to 25,000 clones, about 85% of them seen just once. Only a few counts were recorded for this clone. The origin of this receptor is a female donor in good health, enrolled as a control in a pregnancy study. This chain joins TRBV19 and TRBJ1-1; no clear D gene. Material: CD8+ T cells from peripheral blood mononuclear cells, obtained after pregnancy. DNA for the CDR3: TGTGCCAGTAGTATCTCCTCTCAGGCCGTAGAAGCTTTCTTT. It is translated as CASSISSQAVEAFF. Full variable domain (outside the CDR3, taken from reference TRBV19 and TRBJ1-1): DGGITQSPKYLFRKEGQNVTLSCEQNLNHDAMYWYRQDPGQGLRLIYYSQIVNDFQKGDIAEGYSVSREKKESFPLTVTSAQKNPTAFYLCASSISSQAVEAFFGQGTRLTVV.